Presented here are 9 T cell receptor beta chains from one specimen sequenced in a study of OX40 agonist ivuxolimab in advanced cancers. Here immunoSEQ multiplex PCR was the method, and the copy in TCRdb shows in-frame clones only, minus some. This table has some 74,000 clones, about 87% appearing once. The material was CD4+ or CD8+ T cells sorted from blood, obtained in a trial of the OX40 agonist ivuxolimab. These receptors were collected from an adult with an advanced solid tumor such as melanoma, head and neck, liver or kidney cancer.

This chain links TRBV2 with TRBJ1-3; perhaps TRBD1 as D (6 bases). The germline V and J ends were trimmed by 8 bases and 1 base, with 12 bases remaining between them. This CDR3 has 14 residues. Per the germline V gene, CDR1 is SNHLY and CDR2 is FYNNEI. This chain's CDR3 is CASRGGLSGNTIYF. The CDR3 bases are TGTGCCAGCCGAGGGGGACTTTCTGGAAACACCATATATTTT.

The chain has TRBV19 and TRBJ1-2; D is uncertain. The germline CDR1 and CDR2 sequences are LNHDA and SQIVND (reference sequence). This CDR3 is 16 amino acids long. Trimming removed 5 bases at V and 1 base at J, with 17 bases between. The CDR3 spells CASSPRGGQDNYGYTF. DNA of the CDR3: TGTGCCAGTAGTCCCCGGGGAGGTCAAGATAACTATGGCTACACCTTC.

The chain employs TRBV7-8 and TRBJ1-1; D ambiguous. With 2 bases removed from V and 4 bases from J, the gap between germline ends came to 5 bases. Germline V CDR1 and CDR2: SGHVS, FQNEAQ. The CDR3 is made up of 12 amino acids. The CDR3 here is CASSLLGTEAFF. The CDR3 nucleotides read TGTGCCAGCAGCTTACTCGGCACTGAAGCTTTCTTT. The full variable domain, rest sourced from reference TRBV7-8 and TRBJ1-1, is GAGVSQSPRYKVAKRGQDVALRCDPISGHVSLFWYQQALGQGPEFLTYFQNEAQLDKSGLPSDRFFAERPEGSVSTLKIQRTQQEDSAVYLCASSLLGTEAFFGQGTRLTVV.

The chain has TRBV6-1 and TRBJ2-4; D call uncertain. The CDR3 has 17 amino acids. The germline V gene has CDR1 MNHNS and CDR2 SASEGT. V was shortened by 1 base and J by 5 bases, with 18 bases between the two germline ends. As DNA, the CDR3 is TGTGCCAGCAGTGAAGGTGCCGCCCTGGGTTTCCAAAACATTCAGTACTTC. Residues: CASSEGAALGFQNIQYF.

The rearrangement links TRBV6-1 to TRBJ1-1; D gene uncertain. This CDR3 is built from 14 residues. Trimming stripped 1 base from V and 1 base from J, with 7 bases between. Germline CDR1 is MNHNS and CDR2 is SASEGT. The CDR3 nucleotides are TGTGCCAGCAGTGAAGTGACGAGGAACACTGAAGCTTTCTTT. It encodes CASSEVTRNTEAFF.

This clone has only one observation. The chain is built from TRBV2 and TRBJ2-7; D is perhaps TRBD1 (6 bases). Germline lookup yields CDR1 SNHLY and CDR2 FYNNEI. This CDR3 has 13 amino acids. The V end was cut by 5 bases, the J end by 3 bases, with 11 bases between. The CDR3 DNA is TGTGCCAGCAGTATGGGACATTACTACGAGCAGTACTTC. Its protein is CASSMGHYYEQYF.

The rearrangement links TRBV5-4 to TRBJ2-5; 7 bases are a match to TRBD2. V dropped 0 bases and J dropped 4; count of bases not matched to a gene: 6. Germline CDR1 is SGHNT and CDR2 is YYREEE (reference sequence). The CDR3 loop spans 15 amino acids. The chain's CDR3 is CASSLGEAGVETQYF. The CDR3 coding sequence is TGTGCCAGCAGCTTGGGGGAGGCGGGGGTAGAGACCCAGTACTTC.

Notes on this clone: At one of its ends the junction is not consistent with the germline gene, which may arise from a read error. The gene calls are TRBV7-7 and TRBJ2-1; 10 nucleotides line up with TRBD2. The CDR3 is 14 residues long. The germline V gene encodes CDR1 SSHAT and CDR2 FNYEAQ (reference sequence). The CDR3 sequence is CASSPSGGRNEQFF. Here the CDR3 DNA reads TGTGCTAGCAGCCCTAGCGGGGGTCGCAATGAGCAGTTCTTC.

V usage is TRBV6-6 and J usage is TRBJ1-2; D not resolved. Germline CDR1 MNHNY, CDR2 SVGAGI (reference sequence). The germline V and J ends were trimmed by 2 bases and 5 bases, with 9 bases remaining between them. This CDR3 spans 13 amino acids. The CDR3 spells CASSYGDGYGYTF. The CDR3 DNA reads TGTGCCAGCAGTTACGGCGATGGGTATGGCTACACCTTC.